This TCR beta chain originates from a study of blood T cell repertoires in COVID-19. Profiling relied on immunoSEQ multiplex PCR, and the TCRdb table lists in-frame clones only, not all of them. The table lists around 190,000 clones, around 86% of them singletons. CDR3 size: 17 residues. The J segment lost 3 bases and the V segment lost 3 bases, leaving 11 bases of the junction unmatched. Per the germline V gene, CDR1 is ENHRY and CDR2 is SYGVKD. This clone appeared a few times. The gene calls are TRBV10-3 and TRBJ2-3, with TRBD2 identical over 8 bases. The TCR was taken from a middle-aged man with acute COVID-19. Material: PBMCs or T cells enriched from blood (not recorded which). The CDR3 is CAISDLGRAELTDTQYF. Here the CDR3 DNA reads TGTGCCATCAGTGACCTCGGGAGGGCCGAACTTACAGATACGCAGTATTTT.